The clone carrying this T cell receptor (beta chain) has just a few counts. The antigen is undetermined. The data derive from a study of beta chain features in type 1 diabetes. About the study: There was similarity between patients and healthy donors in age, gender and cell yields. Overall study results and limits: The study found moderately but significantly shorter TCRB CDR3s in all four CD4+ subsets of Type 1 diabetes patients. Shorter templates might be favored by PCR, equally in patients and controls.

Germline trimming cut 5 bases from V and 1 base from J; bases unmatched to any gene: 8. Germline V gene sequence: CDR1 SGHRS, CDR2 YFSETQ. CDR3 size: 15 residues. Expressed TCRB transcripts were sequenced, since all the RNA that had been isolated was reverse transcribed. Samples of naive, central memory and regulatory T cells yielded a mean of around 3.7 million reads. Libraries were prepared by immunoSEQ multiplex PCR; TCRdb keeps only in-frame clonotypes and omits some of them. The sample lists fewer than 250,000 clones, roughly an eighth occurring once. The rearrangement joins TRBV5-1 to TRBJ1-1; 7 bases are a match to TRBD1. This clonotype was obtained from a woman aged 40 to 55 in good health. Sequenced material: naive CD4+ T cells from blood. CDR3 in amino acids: CASSGTGQQNTEAFF. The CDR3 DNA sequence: TGCGCCAGCAGTGGTACGGGACAGCAGAACACTGAAGCTTTCTTT.